The 2 T cell receptor beta chains below come from one sample, sequenced in a study of CD8 T cells in Susac syndrome. RNA amounts of roughly 0.45 to 1 ug underwent reverse transcription with random hexamers. TCRdb fed the immunoSEQ multiplex PCR reads into MiXCR, producing one record per CDR3 protein. The sample holds 150,000 to 160,000 distinct CDR3 sequences, approximately 96% seen once. The sequenced sample consisted of CD4+ T cells from PBMCs. Receptors originate from a human donor with Susac syndrome.

This clonotype was found once. The chain couples TRBV24-1 to TRBJ2-2; tentatively, D is TRBD1 or TRBD2 (5 bases each). The length of the CDR3 is 16 residues. Germline V CDR1 and CDR2: KGHDR, SFDVKD. The V end was cut by 4 bases, the J end by 6 bases, with 17 bases between. The DNA of the CDR3 is TGTGCCACCAGTGAAGGGCCCGGGCAGGGAGCCGGGGAGCTGTTTTTT. It translates to CATSEGPGQGAGELFF.

This chain uses TRBV7-9 with TRBJ1-5, with D unresolved. V shed 6 bases and J shed 6 bases, with 15 bases lying between them. CDR3 length: 14 residues. Germline V gene sequence: CDR1 SEHNR, CDR2 FQNEAQ (reference sequence). The DNA of the CDR3 is TGTGCCAGCAGTTCCTCCGAGGGCATTCAGCCCCAGCATTTT. Translating it yields CASSSSEGIQPQHF.